A single sample gave rise to the 8 T cell receptor beta chains below, sequenced in a study of regulatory T cells in long-lasting Graves disease. Time point: persistent/refractory GD, antithyroid drugs over 5 years with positive TRAb. PBMCs provided the RNA from which the TCR library was made. Both iRepertoire HTBI primers and Arm-PCR of CDR3 regions were used to build the TCR beta libraries. Each CDR3 protein is one row after TCRdb ran MiXCR on the multiplex PCR reads. The data contain roughly 400,000 distinct CDR3 sequences, 21% of them singletons. The starting material was peripheral blood mononuclear cells (PBMCs), obtained when the disease was refractory, from a patient treated with antithyroid drugs. The receptors originated from a female donor with Graves disease.

This clonotype was found many times. The genes are TRBV28 and TRBJ1-5; TRBD1 matches at 8 bases. The germline V gene encodes CDR1 MDHEN and CDR2 SYDVKM. The CDR3 length is 19 residues. Trimming cost V 4 bases and J 1 base; bases outside gene matches: 15. Here the CDR3 DNA reads TGTGCCAGCAGTTCGGCGGGGACAGGACCTTCCCAGAGCAATCAGCCCCAGCATTTT. As protein: CASSSAGTGPSQSNQPQHF.

In the case of this clonotype: A read error may be the cause here, since a much bigger clone is one base away. The CDR3 region has the DNA TGTGCCAGCACCCCCGACAAGCGGTCTGAAGCTTTCTTT. Amino acids: CASTPDKRSEAFF. The rearrangement links TRBV6-2 or TRBV6-3 to TRBJ1-1; D gene unclear. Trimming cost V 7 bases and J 6 bases, with 15 bases left between them. Germline V lookup: CDR1 MNHEY, CDR2 SVGEGT. The CDR3 is 13 residues long.

This clonotype was picked up many times. This chain links TRBV2 with TRBJ2-7; TRBD2 matches 8 bases. Germline assignment: CDR1 SNHLY and CDR2 FYNNEI. This CDR3 spans 20 amino acids. V lost 2 bases, J lost 0 bases, and 18 bases stayed unmatched. In DNA form, the CDR3 reads TGTGCCAGCAGTGAAAGGGCTGGGGGGGCACCGGGACTAGACTCCTACGAGCAGTACTTC. Protein sequence: CASSERAGGAPGLDSYEQYF.

This clonotype was observed at least ten times. The J gene is TRBJ1-2, the V gene TRBV6-5; 9 bases line up with TRBD1. V was pared by 0 bases and J by 4 bases, with 6 bases of the junction left unmatched. CDR3 length: 16 residues. Per germline, CDR1 MNHEY and CDR2 SVGAGI. CDR3: CASSYSIGTGLYGYTF. The DNA of the CDR3 is TGTGCCAGCAGTTACTCGATAGGGACAGGGCTCTATGGCTACACCTTC.

The chain recombines TRBV5-5 with TRBJ1-5; a possible D gene is TRBD1 (5 bases). Germline values: CDR1 SGHKS, CDR2 YYEKEE (reference sequence). V was cut by 1 base and J by 7 bases, with 12 bases left in between. The CDR3 loop spans 14 amino acids. The CDR3 nucleotides read TGTGCCAGCAGCTTGTTAGGGGAGGGACAGCCCCAGCATTTT. This translates into CASSLLGEGQPQHF.

The gene calls are TRBV4-1 and TRBJ1-5, with a tentative D call TRBD1 (6 bases). V lost 3 bases and J lost 5, with 17 bases in between. The CDR3 loop spans 16 amino acids. The germline gives CDR1 MGHRA, CDR2 YSYEKL. CDR3 region: CASSHAPGTTYQPQHF. CDR3 sequence (DNA): TGCGCCAGCAGCCACGCTCCAGGGACAACCTATCAGCCCCAGCATTTT.

Concerning this clonotype itself: This clone may be a read error of a much larger clone one base away. V usage is TRBV2 and J usage is TRBJ2-7; 13 bases fit TRBD2. The CDR3 contains 15 residues. J was trimmed by 1 base and V by 6 bases; bases with no gene match: 3. Germline V lookup: CDR1 SNHLY, CDR2 FYNNEI. Here the CDR3 DNA reads TGTGCCAGCAGGGGGGGACTAGCGGGATCCTACGAGCAGTACTTC. Protein sequence: CASRGGLAGSYEQYF.

The table lists this clonotype with many counts. The chain is built from TRBV29-1 and TRBJ2-7; D uncertain. Trimming stripped 4 bases from V and 5 bases from J, with 15 bases between. There are 13 residues in the CDR3. CDR1 and CDR2 (germline): SQVTM, ANQGSEA. Here the CDR3 DNA reads TGCAGCGTTGTAGGTTGGAAGGGTAACGAGCAGTACTTC. It encodes CSVVGWKGNEQYF.